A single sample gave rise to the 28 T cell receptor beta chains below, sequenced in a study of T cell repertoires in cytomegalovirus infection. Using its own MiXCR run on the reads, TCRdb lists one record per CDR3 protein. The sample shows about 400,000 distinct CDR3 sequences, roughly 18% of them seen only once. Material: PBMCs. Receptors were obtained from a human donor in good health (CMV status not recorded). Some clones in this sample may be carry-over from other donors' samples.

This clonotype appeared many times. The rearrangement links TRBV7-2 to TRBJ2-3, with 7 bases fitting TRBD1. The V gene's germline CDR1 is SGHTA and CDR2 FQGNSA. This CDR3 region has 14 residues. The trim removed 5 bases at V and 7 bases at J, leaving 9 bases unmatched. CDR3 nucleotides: TGTGCCAGCAGCCCCGGGACAGCACCTTATACGCAGTATTTT. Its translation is CASSPGTAPYTQYF.

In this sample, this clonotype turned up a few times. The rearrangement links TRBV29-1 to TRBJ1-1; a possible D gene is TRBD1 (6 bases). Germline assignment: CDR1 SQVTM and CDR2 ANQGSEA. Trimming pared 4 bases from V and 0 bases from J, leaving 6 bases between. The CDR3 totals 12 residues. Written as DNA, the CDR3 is TGCAGCGTTGGGACAGTGAACACTGAAGCTTTCTTT. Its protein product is CSVGTVNTEAFF.

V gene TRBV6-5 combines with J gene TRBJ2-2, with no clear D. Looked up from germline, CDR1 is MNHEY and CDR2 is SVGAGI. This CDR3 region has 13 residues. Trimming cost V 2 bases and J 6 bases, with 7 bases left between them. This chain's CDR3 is CASSYVPAGELFF. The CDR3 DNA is TGTGCCAGCAGTTACGTTCCCGCCGGGGAGCTGTTTTTT.

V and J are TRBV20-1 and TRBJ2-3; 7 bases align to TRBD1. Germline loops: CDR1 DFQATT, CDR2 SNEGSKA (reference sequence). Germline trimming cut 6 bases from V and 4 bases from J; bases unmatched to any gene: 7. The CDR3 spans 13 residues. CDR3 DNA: TGCAGTGCCATAATAGGGGGCTCAGATACGCAGTATTTT. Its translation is CSAIIGGSDTQYF.

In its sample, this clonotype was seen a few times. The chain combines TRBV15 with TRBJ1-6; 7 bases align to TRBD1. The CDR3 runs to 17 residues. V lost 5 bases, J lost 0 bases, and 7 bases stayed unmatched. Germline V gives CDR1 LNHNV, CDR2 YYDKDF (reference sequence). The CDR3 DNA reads TGTGCCACCAGCGACAGGGCGCTAAGCTCCTATAATTCACCCCTCCACTTT. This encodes CATSDRALSSYNSPLHF.

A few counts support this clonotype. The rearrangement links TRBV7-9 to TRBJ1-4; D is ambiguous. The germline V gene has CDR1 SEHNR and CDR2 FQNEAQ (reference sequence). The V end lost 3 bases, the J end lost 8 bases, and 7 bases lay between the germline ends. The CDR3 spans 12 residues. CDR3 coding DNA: TGTGCCAGCAGCTTTAGGTGGGAAAAACTGTTTTTT. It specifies CASSFRWEKLFF.

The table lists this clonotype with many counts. The DNA of the CDR3 is TGCGCCAGCAGTGACGAGGGATCCGAGCAGTACTTC. Amino acids: CASSDEGSEQYF. The genes are TRBV10-2 and TRBJ2-7; D may be TRBD2 (5 bases). CDR3 size: 12 residues. Germline assignment: CDR1 WSHSY and CDR2 SAAADI. V dropped 3 bases and J dropped 6 bases, with 9 bases sitting between them.

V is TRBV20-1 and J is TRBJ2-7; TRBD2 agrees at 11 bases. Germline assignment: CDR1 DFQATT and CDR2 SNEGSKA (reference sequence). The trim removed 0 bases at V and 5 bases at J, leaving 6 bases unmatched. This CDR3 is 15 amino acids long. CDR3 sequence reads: CSARDRLAGGDEQYF. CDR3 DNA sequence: TGCAGTGCTAGAGATCGCCTAGCGGGGGGTGACGAGCAGTACTTC.

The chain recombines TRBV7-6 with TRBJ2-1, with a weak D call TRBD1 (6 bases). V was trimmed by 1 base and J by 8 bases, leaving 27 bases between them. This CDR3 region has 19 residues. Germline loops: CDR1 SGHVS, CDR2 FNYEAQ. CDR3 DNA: TGTGCCAGCAGCTTAGAGGGCGGACAGAGTACTCTTAGGTTCGATGAGCAGTTCTTC. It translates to CASSLEGGQSTLRFDEQFF.

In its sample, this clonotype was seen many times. CDR3 in DNA: TGTGCCAGCAGCCCGGTTAGCGGAAATACGCAGTATTTT. Its protein is CASSPVSGNTQYF. The gene calls are TRBV7-2 and TRBJ2-3, with D tentatively TRBD2 (6 bases). Germline assignment: CDR1 SGHTA and CDR2 FQGNSA. The CDR3 covers 13 residues. V was clipped by 5 bases and J by 7 bases, with 13 bases between them. Together with reference TRBV7-2 and TRBJ2-3, the CDR3 gives the full variable domain: GAGVSQSPSNKVTEKGKDVELRCDPISGHTALYWYRQSLGQGLEFLIYFQGNSAPDKSGLPSDRFSAERTGGSVSTLTIQRTQQEDSAVYLCASSPVSGNTQYFGPGTRLTVL.

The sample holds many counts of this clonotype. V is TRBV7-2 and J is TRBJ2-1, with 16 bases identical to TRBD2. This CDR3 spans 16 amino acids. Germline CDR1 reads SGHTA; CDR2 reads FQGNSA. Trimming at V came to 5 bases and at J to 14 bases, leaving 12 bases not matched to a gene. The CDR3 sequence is CASSPAGTSGRALEFF. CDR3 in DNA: TGTGCCAGCAGCCCTGCCGGGACTAGCGGGAGGGCCCTTGAGTTCTTC.

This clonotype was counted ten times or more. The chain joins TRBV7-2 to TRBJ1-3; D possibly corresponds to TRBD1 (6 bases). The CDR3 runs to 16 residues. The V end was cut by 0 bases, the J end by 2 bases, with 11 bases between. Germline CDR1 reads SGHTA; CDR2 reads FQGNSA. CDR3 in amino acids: CASSLAKAGAGNTIYF. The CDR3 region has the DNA TGTGCCAGCAGCTTAGCGAAGGCAGGGGCTGGAAACACCATATATTTT.

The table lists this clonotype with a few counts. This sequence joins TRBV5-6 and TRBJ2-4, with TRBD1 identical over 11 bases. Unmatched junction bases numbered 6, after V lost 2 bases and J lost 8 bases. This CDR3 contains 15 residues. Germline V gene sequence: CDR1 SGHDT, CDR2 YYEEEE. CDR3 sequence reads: CASSFSPGQGDIQYF. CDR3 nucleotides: TGTGCCAGCAGCTTCTCGCCGGGACAGGGGGACATTCAGTACTTC.

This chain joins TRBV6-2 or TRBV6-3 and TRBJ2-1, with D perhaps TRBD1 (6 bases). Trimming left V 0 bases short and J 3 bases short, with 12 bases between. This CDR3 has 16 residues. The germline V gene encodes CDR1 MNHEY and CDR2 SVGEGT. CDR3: CASSYSTRGIYNEQFF. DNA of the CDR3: TGTGCCAGCAGTTACTCGACCAGGGGTATCTACAATGAGCAGTTCTTC.

CDR3 sequence reads: CASSLVTSETQYF. DNA for the CDR3: TGTGCCAGCAGCTTAGTTACCTCAGAGACCCAGTACTTC. V gene TRBV11-2 combines with J gene TRBJ2-5; no clear D. Trimming shortened V by 1 base and J by 4 bases, and 7 bases separated the two germline ends. CDR3 size: 13 residues. Germline V gene sequence: CDR1 SGHAT, CDR2 FQNNGV.

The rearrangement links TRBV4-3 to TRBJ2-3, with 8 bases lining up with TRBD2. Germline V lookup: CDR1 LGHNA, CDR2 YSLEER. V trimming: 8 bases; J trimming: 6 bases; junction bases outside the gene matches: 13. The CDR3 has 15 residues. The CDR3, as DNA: TGCGCCAGCCGGGCTGGGGAAGCGGGGGAGGATACGCAGTATTTT. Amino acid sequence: CASRAGEAGEDTQYF.

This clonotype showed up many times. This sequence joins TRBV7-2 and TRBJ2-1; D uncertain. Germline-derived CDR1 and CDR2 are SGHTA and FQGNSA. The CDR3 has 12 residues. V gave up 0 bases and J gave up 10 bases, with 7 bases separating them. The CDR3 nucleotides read TGTGCCAGCAGCTTAGCGTTCCGGGAGCAGTTCTTC. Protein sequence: CASSLAFREQFF.

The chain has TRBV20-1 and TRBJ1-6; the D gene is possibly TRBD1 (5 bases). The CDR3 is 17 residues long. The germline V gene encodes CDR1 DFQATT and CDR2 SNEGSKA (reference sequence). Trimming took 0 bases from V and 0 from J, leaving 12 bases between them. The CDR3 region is CSARDGGGRSYNSPLHF. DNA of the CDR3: TGCAGTGCTAGAGATGGGGGGGGACGCTCCTATAATTCACCCCTCCACTTT.

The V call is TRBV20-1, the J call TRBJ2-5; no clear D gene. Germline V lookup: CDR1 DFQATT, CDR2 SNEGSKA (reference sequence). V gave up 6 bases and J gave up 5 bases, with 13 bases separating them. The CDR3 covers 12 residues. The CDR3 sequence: CSASYSGETQYF. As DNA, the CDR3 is TGCAGTGCGTCCTATAGTGGGGAGACCCAGTACTTC.

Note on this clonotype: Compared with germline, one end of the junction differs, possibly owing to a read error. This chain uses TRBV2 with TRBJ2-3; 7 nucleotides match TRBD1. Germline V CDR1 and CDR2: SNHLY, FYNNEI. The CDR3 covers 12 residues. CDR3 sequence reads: CAGRGTTDTQYF. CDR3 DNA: TGTGCCGGCAGGGGGACCACAGATACGCAGTATTTT. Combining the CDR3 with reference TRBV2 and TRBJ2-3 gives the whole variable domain EPEVTQTPSHQVTQMGQEVILRCVPISNHLYFYWYRQILGQKVEFLVSFYNNEISEKSEIFDDQFSVERPDGSNFTLKIRSTKLEDSAMYFCAGRGTTDTQYFGPGTRLTVL.

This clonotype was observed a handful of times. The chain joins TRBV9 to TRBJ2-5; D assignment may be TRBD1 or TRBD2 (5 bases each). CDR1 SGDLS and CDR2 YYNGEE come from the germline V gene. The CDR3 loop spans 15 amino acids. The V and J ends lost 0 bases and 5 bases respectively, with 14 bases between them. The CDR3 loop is CASSVGGGVRETQYF. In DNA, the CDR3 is TGTGCCAGCAGCGTAGGTGGGGGAGTACGGGAGACCCAGTACTTC.

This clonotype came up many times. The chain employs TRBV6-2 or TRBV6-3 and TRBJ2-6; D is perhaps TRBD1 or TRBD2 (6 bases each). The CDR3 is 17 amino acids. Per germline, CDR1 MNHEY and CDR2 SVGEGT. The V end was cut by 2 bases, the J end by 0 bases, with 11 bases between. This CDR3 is CASSYLRGLSGANVLTF. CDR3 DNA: TGTGCCAGCAGTTACCTCAGGGGACTCTCTGGGGCCAACGTCCTGACTTTC.

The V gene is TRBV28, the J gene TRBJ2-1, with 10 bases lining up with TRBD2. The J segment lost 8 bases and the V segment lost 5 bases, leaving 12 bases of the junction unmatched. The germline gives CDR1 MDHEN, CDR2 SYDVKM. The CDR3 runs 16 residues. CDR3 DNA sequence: TGTGCCAGCAGTAACAGAGCGGGAGGGCCGACGGATGAGCAGTTCTTC. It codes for CASSNRAGGPTDEQFF.

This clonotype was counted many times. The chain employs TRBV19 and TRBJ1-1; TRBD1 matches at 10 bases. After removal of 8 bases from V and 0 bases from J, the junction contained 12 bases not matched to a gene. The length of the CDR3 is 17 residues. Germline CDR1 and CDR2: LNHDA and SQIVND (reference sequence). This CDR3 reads CASPPGQGQVMNTEAFF. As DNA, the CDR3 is TGTGCCAGTCCCCCGGGACAGGGGCAAGTCATGAACACTGAAGCTTTCTTT.

CDR3 residues: CASSYGDRGYSNQPQHF. In DNA, the CDR3 is TGTGCCAGCAGTTACGGGGACAGGGGTTATAGCAATCAGCCCCAGCATTTT. J is TRBJ1-5 and V is TRBV6-6, with 10 positions matching TRBD1. V shed 2 bases, J shed 0 bases, and the junction held 4 bases outside the gene matches. This CDR3 has 17 residues. CDR1 is MNHNY and CDR2 is SVGAGI in the germline V gene (reference sequence).

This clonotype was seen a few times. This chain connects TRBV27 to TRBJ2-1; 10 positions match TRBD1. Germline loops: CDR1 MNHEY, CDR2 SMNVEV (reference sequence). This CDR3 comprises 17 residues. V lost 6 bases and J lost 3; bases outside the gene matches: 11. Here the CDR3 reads CASSKSRDRGYYNEQFF. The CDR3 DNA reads TGTGCCAGCAGCAAGTCCCGGGACAGGGGCTACTACAATGAGCAGTTCTTC.

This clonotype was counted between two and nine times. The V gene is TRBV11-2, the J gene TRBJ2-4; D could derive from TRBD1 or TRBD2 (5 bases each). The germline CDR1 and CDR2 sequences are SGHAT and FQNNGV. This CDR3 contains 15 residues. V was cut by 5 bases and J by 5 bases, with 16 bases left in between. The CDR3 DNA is TGTGCCAGCAGCGGATTCCGGGACGACGAAAACATTCAGTACTTC. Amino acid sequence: CASSGFRDDENIQYF.

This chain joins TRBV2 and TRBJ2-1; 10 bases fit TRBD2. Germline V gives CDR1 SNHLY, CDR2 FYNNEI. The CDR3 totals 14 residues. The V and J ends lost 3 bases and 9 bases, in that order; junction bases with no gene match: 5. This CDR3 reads CASSEASGSAEQFF. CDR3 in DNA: TGTGCCAGCAGTGAGGCTAGCGGGAGCGCTGAGCAGTTCTTC.